A single TCR beta chain is shown here with its context. The antigen is undetermined. Unique molecular identifiers tagged the TCRbeta library. TCRdb processed the PCR reads anew with MiXCR; each CDR3 protein has one entry. The sample includes roughly 790,000 distinct CDR3 sequences, roughly 15% of them seen just once. V dropped 7 bases and J dropped 1 base, with 16 bases sitting between them. CDR1 and CDR2 from the germline V gene are SQVTM and ANQGSEA. CDR3 length equals 14 residues. This sample is part of a study of T-cell reconstitution after alpha-beta-depleted transplantation in children. Study-level findings and limits: At one year after transplant, newly produced T cells mostly accounted for T-cell counts and diversity. Surviving thymic progenitors and recipient T cells were the source of high TCRbeta diversity at day 60 in some patients.

The TCR comes from a male patient younger than 18 who had a stem cell transplant for acute lymphoblastic leukemia, so the T cells may come from the graft donor. The chain carries TRBV29-1 and TRBJ1-1; maybe TRBD1 (5 bases). Sequences were derived from PBMCs, mostly from graft donor cells, sampled 360 days after TCRalphabeta/CD19-depleted stem cell transplant. The CDR3 sequence: CSAHSGAGNTEAFF. The CDR3 coding sequence is TGCAGCGCTCACTCCGGGGCCGGGAACACTGAAGCTTTCTTT.